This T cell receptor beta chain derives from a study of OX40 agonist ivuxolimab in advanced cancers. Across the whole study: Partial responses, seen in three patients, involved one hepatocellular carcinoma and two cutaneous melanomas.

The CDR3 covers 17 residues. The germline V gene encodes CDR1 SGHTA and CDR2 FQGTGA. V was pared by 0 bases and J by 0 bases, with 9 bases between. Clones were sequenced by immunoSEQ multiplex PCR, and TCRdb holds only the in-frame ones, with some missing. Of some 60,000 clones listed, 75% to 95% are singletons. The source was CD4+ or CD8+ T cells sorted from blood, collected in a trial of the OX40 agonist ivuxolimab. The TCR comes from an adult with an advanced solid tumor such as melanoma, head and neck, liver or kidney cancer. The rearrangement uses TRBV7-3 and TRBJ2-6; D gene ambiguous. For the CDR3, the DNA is TGTGCCAGCAGCTTAACAGTACTAAGCTCTGGGGCCAACGTCCTGACTTTC. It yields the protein CASSLTVLSSGANVLTF.